Reported below is one T cell receptor (beta chain). Data came from immunoSEQ multiplex PCR; TCRdb stores just in-frame clones and leaves some out. The sample shows approximately 250,000 clones, 83% of them seen only once. The data belong to a study of blood T cell repertoires in COVID-19. Looked up from germline, CDR1 is MNHEY and CDR2 is SVGAGI. V was trimmed by 6 bases and J by 7 bases, leaving 12 bases between them. This CDR3 has 12 residues. The sample comprised peripheral blood. The chain couples TRBV6-5 to TRBJ1-2; the D is unclear. This clonotype was sampled from a human donor in a cohort sampled during active COVID-19. CDR3 DNA sequence: TGTGCCAGCAGGCCCGGGAAGAGTGGCTACACCTTC. The encoded protein is CASRPGKSGYTF.